What follows are 9 T cell receptor beta chains derived from one specimen sequenced in a study of blood T cell repertoires in COVID-19. Clones were sequenced by immunoSEQ multiplex PCR, and TCRdb holds only the in-frame ones, with some missing. This table has about 34,000 clones, 75% to 90% appearing once. Material: peripheral blood. The source is a human donor with acute or convalescent COVID-19. The donor label of this sample is uncertain.

The chain recombines TRBV9 with TRBJ2-1; 9 bases map to TRBD2. This CDR3 contains 17 residues. Germline CDR1 SGDLS, CDR2 YYNGEE. J was trimmed by 4 bases and V by 0 bases; bases with no gene match: 8. The CDR3 region is CASSVGWASGAYNEQFF. The DNA of the CDR3 is TGTGCCAGCAGCGTAGGGTGGGCTAGCGGGGCTTACAATGAGCAGTTCTTC.

This chain uses TRBV30 with TRBJ2-2; D call uncertain. This CDR3 is built from 14 residues. Germline CDR1 reads GTSNPN; CDR2 reads SVGIG (reference sequence). The V end lost 4 bases, the J end lost 1 base, and 10 bases lay between the germline ends. CDR3 protein: CAWTQTLNTGELFF. The CDR3 DNA reads as TGTGCCTGGACCCAGACACTGAACACCGGGGAGCTGTTTTTT.

This clone was found a few times. The chain has TRBV19 and TRBJ2-1, with a possible D match to TRBD2 (6 bases). Germline V CDR1 and CDR2: LNHDA, SQIVND (reference sequence). CDR3 size: 16 residues. The V end lost 1 base, the J end lost 6 bases, and 16 bases lay between the germline ends. CDR3 amino acids: CASSIGFSGQGNEQFF. The CDR3 region has the DNA TGTGCCAGTAGTATAGGCTTTAGCGGCCAGGGCAATGAGCAGTTCTTC.

The chain has TRBV5-1 and TRBJ1-2; D is perhaps TRBD1 (5 bases). The CDR3 consists of 15 residues. Looked up from germline, CDR1 is SGHRS and CDR2 is YFSETQ. Trimming cost V 3 bases and J 4 bases, with 16 bases left between them. This chain's CDR3 is CASSWGVQGSYGYTF. DNA of the CDR3: TGCGCCAGCAGCTGGGGGGTCCAGGGATCCTATGGCTACACCTTC.

V gene TRBV30 combines with J gene TRBJ1-3; no reliable D call. The CDR3 contains 12 residues. V lost 5 bases and J 1 base, leaving 6 bases between the germline ends. CDR1 and CDR2 from the germline V gene are GTSNPN and SVGIG (reference sequence). The CDR3: CAWAGSGNTIYF. CDR3 in DNA: TGTGCCTGGGCAGGTTCTGGAAACACCATATATTTT.

Only a few counts were recorded for this clone. The chain carries TRBV27 and TRBJ1-1, with D uncertain. V lost 3 bases and J 4 bases, leaving 9 bases between the germline ends. The CDR3 spans 13 residues. The V gene's germline CDR1 is MNHEY and CDR2 SMNVEV (reference sequence). CDR3 amino acids: CASSLREGTEAFF. The CDR3 DNA follows: TGTGCCAGCAGTTTGAGGGAGGGCACTGAAGCTTTCTTT.

V usage is TRBV6-2 or TRBV6-3 and J usage is TRBJ1-1; a weak D match, TRBD1 (6 bases). The CDR3 spans 18 residues. Germline CDR1 reads MNHEY; CDR2 reads SVGEGT. V was pared by 2 bases and J by 2 bases, with 21 bases between. The CDR3 region has the DNA TGTGCCAGCAGTTACCAGGGGCAAGAAATACTTCCTAACACTGAAGCTTTCTTT. This sequence encodes CASSYQGQEILPNTEAFF.

The chain employs TRBV7-9 and TRBJ2-1; weak D call: TRBD1 (5 bases). Germline values: CDR1 SEHNR, CDR2 FQNEAQ (reference sequence). Trimming left V 2 bases short and J 1 base short, with 9 bases between. There are 15 residues in the CDR3. The CDR3 loop reads CASSLQGDSYNEQFF. CDR3 sequence (DNA): TGTGCCAGCAGCTTACAAGGGGATTCCTACAATGAGCAGTTCTTC.

This chain uses TRBV19 with TRBJ2-1; D ambiguous. Germline CDR1 is LNHDA and CDR2 is SQIVND (reference sequence). V gave up 6 bases and J gave up 0 bases, with 12 bases separating them. The CDR3 runs to 15 residues. CDR3 residues: CASRRTSSSYNEQFF. As DNA, the CDR3 is TGTGCCAGTAGAAGAACGTCGAGCTCCTACAATGAGCAGTTCTTC.